This T cell receptor (beta chain) is from a study of TIL therapy for anti-PD-1-resistant metastatic lung cancer. This clone was counted only a few times. Time point here: pre-treatment sample, taken before nivolumab and TIL therapy. The tumor samples were excised metastases, mostly pleural nodules or supraclavicular lymph nodes. Progressing patients received lymphodepletion, expanded TIL infusion and IL-2. Adults with stage 4 NSCLC were enrolled in a phase I trial. V lost 4 bases and J lost 3, with 10 bases in between. Germline loops: CDR1 SGHAT, CDR2 FQDESV (reference sequence). The CDR3 is 15 residues long. The libraries were made with immunoSEQ v3. Only in-frame clones appear in the TCRdb table, and some are missing; sequencing was by immunoSEQ multiplex PCR. The table shows more than 90,000 clones, with about two thirds occurring only once.

The sequencing here drew on tumor tissue, taken at baseline. The TCR comes from a person between 25 and 79 years old with non-small cell lung cancer. The genes are TRBV11-1 and TRBJ2-6; D perhaps matches TRBD1 (5 bases). CDR3 amino acids: CASSSTVFGANVLTF. DNA for the CDR3: TGTGCCAGCAGCTCGACAGTATTTGGGGCCAACGTCCTGACTTTC.